Listed here are 5 T cell receptor beta chains from one sample, sequenced in a study of blood T cell repertoires in COVID-19. Data came from immunoSEQ multiplex PCR; TCRdb stores just in-frame clones and leaves some out. In the table there are fewer than 250,000 clones, approximately 88% of which are singletons. Material for sequencing was PBMCs or T cells enriched from blood (not recorded which). Receptors were obtained from a young woman who had recovered from COVID-19.

The CDR3 here is CASSPPDRGIRIYGYTF. As DNA, the CDR3 is TGTGCCAGCTCACCGCCGGACAGGGGGATTAGGATTTATGGCTACACCTTC. The chain recombines TRBV18 with TRBJ1-2; TRBD1 matches 10 bases. The V gene's germline CDR1 is KGHSH and CDR2 LQKENI. The CDR3 spans 17 residues. Trimming cost V 3 bases and J 5 bases; bases outside gene matches: 12.

This rearrangement joins TRBV27 to TRBJ2-2, with 7 nucleotides matching TRBD2. The J segment lost 4 bases and the V segment lost 3 bases, leaving 8 bases of the junction unmatched. The CDR3 has 16 residues. CDR1 MNHEY and CDR2 SMNVEV come from the germline V gene (reference sequence). This chain's CDR3 is CASSFGTIGRTGELFF. The CDR3 DNA reads TGTGCCAGCAGTTTTGGGACTATTGGGCGCACCGGGGAGCTGTTTTTT.

This clone was observed a handful of times. V gene TRBV9 combines with J gene TRBJ2-1, with 10 bases lining up with TRBD2. The ends lost 0 bases at V and 8 bases at J; junction bases unmatched: 14. The CDR3 spans 18 residues. Germline assignment: CDR1 SGDLS and CDR2 YYNGEE. Here the CDR3 reads CASSVGLAGDPVVDEQFF. The CDR3 DNA reads TGTGCCAGCAGCGTAGGCCTAGCGGGGGACCCTGTTGTGGATGAGCAGTTCTTC.

This clone was observed a single time. The chain employs TRBV29-1 and TRBJ2-1; 8 bases align to TRBD2. The CDR3 length is 16 residues. Trimming removed 6 bases from V and 0 bases from J; junction bases left unmatched: 10. CDR1 SQVTM and CDR2 ANQGSEA come from the germline V gene. The CDR3 protein is CSVAGGLESSYNEQFF. The CDR3 coding sequence is TGCAGCGTAGCCGGGGGACTAGAAAGCTCCTACAATGAGCAGTTCTTC.

The J gene is TRBJ1-1, the V gene TRBV3-1 (or the pseudogene TRBV3-2); 7 nucleotides line up with TRBD1. The CDR3 is made up of 15 amino acids. The J segment lost 4 bases and the V segment lost 3 bases, leaving 8 bases of the junction unmatched. Germline CDR1 reads LGHDT; CDR2 reads YNNKEL (reference sequence). CDR3: CASSQEGALGTEAFF. The CDR3 nucleotides are TGTGCCAGCAGCCAGGAGGGGGCTTTGGGCACTGAAGCTTTCTTT.